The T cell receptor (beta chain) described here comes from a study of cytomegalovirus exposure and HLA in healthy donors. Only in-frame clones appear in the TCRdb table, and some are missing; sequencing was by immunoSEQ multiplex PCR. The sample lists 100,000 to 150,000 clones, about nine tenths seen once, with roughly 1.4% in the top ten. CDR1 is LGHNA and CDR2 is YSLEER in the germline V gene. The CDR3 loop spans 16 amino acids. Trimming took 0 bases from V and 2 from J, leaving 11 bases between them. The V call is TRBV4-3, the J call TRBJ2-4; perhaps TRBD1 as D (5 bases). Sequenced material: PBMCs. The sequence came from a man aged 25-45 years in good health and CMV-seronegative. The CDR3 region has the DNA TGCGCCAGCAGCCAAGAGCCCCCAGGGCCCAAAAACATTCAGTACTTC. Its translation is CASSQEPPGPKNIQYF.